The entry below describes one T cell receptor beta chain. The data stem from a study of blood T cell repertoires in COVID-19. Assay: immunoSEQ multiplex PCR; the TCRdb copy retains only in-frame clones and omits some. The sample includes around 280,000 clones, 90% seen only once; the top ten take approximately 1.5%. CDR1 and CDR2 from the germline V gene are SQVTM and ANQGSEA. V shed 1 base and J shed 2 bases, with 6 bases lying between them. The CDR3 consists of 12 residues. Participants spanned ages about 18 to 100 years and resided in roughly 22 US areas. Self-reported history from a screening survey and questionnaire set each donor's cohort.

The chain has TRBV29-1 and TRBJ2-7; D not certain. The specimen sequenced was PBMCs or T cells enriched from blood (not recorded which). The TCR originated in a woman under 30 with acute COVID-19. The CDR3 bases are TGCAGCGTTGAAGCTAGTCCCTACGAGCAGTACTTC. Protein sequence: CSVEASPYEQYF.